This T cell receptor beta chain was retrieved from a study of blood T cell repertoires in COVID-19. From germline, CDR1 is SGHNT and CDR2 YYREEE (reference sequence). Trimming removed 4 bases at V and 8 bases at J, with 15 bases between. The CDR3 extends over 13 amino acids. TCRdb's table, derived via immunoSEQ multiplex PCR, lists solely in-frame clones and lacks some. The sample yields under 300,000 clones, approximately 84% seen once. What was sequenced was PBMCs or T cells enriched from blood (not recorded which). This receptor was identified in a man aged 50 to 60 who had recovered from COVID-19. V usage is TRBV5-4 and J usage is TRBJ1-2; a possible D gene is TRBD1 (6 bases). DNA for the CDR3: TGTGCCAGCAGCATCAAGGGGGGGCAAGGCTACACCTTC. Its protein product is CASSIKGGQGYTF.